Listed here are 24 T cell receptor beta chains from one sample, sequenced in a study of blood T cell repertoires in COVID-19 (TCRdb year 2020). Library preparation was by the immunoSEQ multiplex PCR assay. TCRdb holds this immuneACCESS table with in-frame rearrangements only. Some clones are missing; in checked studies, unresolved V genes explain under half, and the rest has no known cause. This sample holds a few hundred thousand clones; about four fifths were observed only once. Of the sample, roughly 1.2% is held by the ten largest clones. The sequenced sample consisted of peripheral blood. These receptors were obtained from a woman in her 50s with acute or convalescent COVID-19.

The rearrangement links TRBV9 to TRBJ2-2; D gene uncertain. The CDR3 totals 12 residues. CDR1 SGDLS and CDR2 YYNGEE come from the germline V gene. V was pared by 4 bases and J by 4 bases, with 5 bases between. The CDR3 DNA reads TGTGCCAGCAGCCCGGGCACCGGGGAGCTGTTTTTT. Protein product: CASSPGTGELFF.

The chain employs TRBV5-1 and TRBJ2-3; TRBD2 is a possible D gene (5 bases). The CDR3 length is 19 residues. The V end lost 2 bases, the J end lost 3 bases, and 25 bases lay between the germline ends. CDR1 is SGHRS and CDR2 is YFSETQ in the germline V gene. CDR3 residues: CASSFPFPASVTGTDTQYF. The CDR3 DNA reads TGCGCCAGCAGCTTTCCCTTCCCCGCCAGTGTTACGGGGACAGATACGCAGTATTTT.

This sequence joins TRBV3-1 (or the pseudogene TRBV3-2) and TRBJ2-5; 14 nucleotides line up with TRBD2. Per germline, CDR1 LGHDT and CDR2 YNNKEL (reference sequence). The CDR3 has 18 amino acids. J gave up 5 bases and V 0 bases, and 8 bases lay outside the gene matches. The CDR3 here is CASSQETLGLAGAETQYF. The CDR3 coding sequence is TGTGCCAGCAGCCAAGAAACCTTGGGACTAGCGGGAGCGGAGACCCAGTACTTC.

The chain has TRBV15 and TRBJ2-5; D is unresolved. The CDR3 is made up of 15 amino acids. From germline, CDR1 is LNHNV and CDR2 YYDKDF (reference sequence). V gave up 5 bases and J gave up 4 bases, with 17 bases separating them. The CDR3, as DNA: TGTGCCACCAGCCGGTGGGCGTCAGTGGGAGAGACCCAGTACTTC. This gives the protein CATSRWASVGETQYF. Complete variable domain (other parts from reference TRBV15 and TRBJ2-5): DAMVIQNPRYQVTQFGKPVTLSCSQTLNHNVMYWYQQKSSQAPKLLFHYYDKDFNNEADTPDNFQSRRPNTSFCFLDIRSPGLGDTAMYLCATSRWASVGETQYFGPGTRLLVL.

The CDR3 reads CASSLAGTGDQPQHF. CDR3 DNA: TGCGCCAGCAGCCTCGCCGGGACAGGGGACCAGCCCCAGCATTTT. The chain recombines TRBV4-1 with TRBJ1-5; 10 positions agree with TRBD1. The V and J ends lost 4 bases and 7 bases, in that order; junction bases with no gene match: 7. This CDR3 region has 15 residues. The germline V gene has CDR1 MGHRA and CDR2 YSYEKL.

J is TRBJ2-3 and V is TRBV12-5; D is perhaps TRBD1 (5 bases). Germline CDR1 and CDR2: LGHNT and FRNRAP. The CDR3 has 13 residues. V gave up 7 bases and J gave up 0 bases, with 8 bases separating them. In nucleotides, the CDR3 is TGTGCTAGTGTGCCAGGGAGCACAGATACGCAGTATTTT. It specifies CASVPGSTDTQYF.

This clone was counted a single time. The genes are TRBV5-4 and TRBJ2-1; TRBD2 matches at 9 bases. The germline gives CDR1 SGHNT, CDR2 YYREEE (reference sequence). With 0 bases clipped from V and 9 bases from J, the junction kept 7 bases outside the gene matches. The CDR3 has 15 residues. Here the CDR3 DNA reads TGTGCCAGCAGCTTGGTGGCTAGCGGGGTGGTTGAGCAGTTCTTC. It translates to CASSLVASGVVEQFF.

This clone was counted between two and nine times. This chain uses TRBV14 with TRBJ2-2, with D perhaps matching TRBD1 or TRBD2 (5 bases each). The CDR3 is 15 residues long. CDR1 is SGHDN, CDR2 FVKESK, per germline. V was shortened by 11 bases and J by 1 base, with 17 bases between the two germline ends. The CDR3 DNA follows: TGTGCCGACAGCCCCGTCGGAGGGAACACCGGGGAGCTGTTTTTT. Protein sequence: CADSPVGGNTGELFF.

This clone was seen a few times. The chain couples TRBV7-2 to TRBJ1-6; 7 positions agree with TRBD1. V shed 5 bases and J 10 bases; nucleotides not matched to a gene: 23. CDR3 size: 19 residues. Germline lookup yields CDR1 SGHTA and CDR2 FQGNSA. The CDR3 region is CASSPLPAGDLQGVSPLHF. As DNA, the CDR3 is TGTGCCAGCAGCCCGCTCCCGGCAGGGGACCTTCAGGGGGTGTCACCCCTCCACTTT.

The CDR3 nucleotides are TGTGCCAGCACTAGGGAGGACGGCTACAATGAGCAGTTCTTC. Translated: CASTREDGYNEQFF. V and J are TRBV2 and TRBJ2-1; TRBD2 is a possible D gene (6 bases). This CDR3 has 14 amino acids. Germline V lookup: CDR1 SNHLY, CDR2 FYNNEI. V gave up 7 bases and J gave up 3 bases, with 13 bases separating them. The variable domain in full, completed from reference TRBV2 and TRBJ2-1, reads EPEVTQTPSHQVTQMGQEVILRCVPISNHLYFYWYRQILGQKVEFLVSFYNNEISEKSEIFDDQFSVERPDGSNFTLKIRSTKLEDSAMYFCASTREDGYNEQFFGPGTRLTVL.

This chain connects TRBV19 to TRBJ1-5; D gene unclear. Between the trimmed V and J ends, which lost 6 bases and 4 bases, there was a span of 7 bases. The germline gives CDR1 LNHDA, CDR2 SQIVND (reference sequence). The CDR3 is 12 amino acids. The CDR3 loop is CASRDLNQPQHF. CDR3 sequence (DNA): TGTGCCAGTAGGGACTTAAATCAGCCCCAGCATTTT.

The genes are TRBV7-2 and TRBJ1-1; no reliable D call. Between the trimmed V and J ends, which lost 3 bases and 3 bases, there was a span of 11 bases. Germline assignment: CDR1 SGHTA and CDR2 FQGNSA. There are 14 residues in the CDR3. DNA for the CDR3: TGTGCCAGCAGCTTCTCGGGAGGTTACACTGAAGCTTTCTTT. Its protein is CASSFSGGYTEAFF. The variable domain in full, with the rest retrieved from reference TRBV7-2 and TRBJ1-1, is GAGVSQSPSNKVTEKGKDVELRCDPISGHTALYWYRQSLGQGLEFLIYFQGNSAPDKSGLPSDRFSAERTGGSVSTLTIQRTQQEDSAVYLCASSFSGGYTEAFFGQGTRLTVV.

This clone was observed a handful of times. This sequence joins TRBV5-6 and TRBJ2-2, with no clear D. The CDR3 length is 15 residues. Germline V gene data show CDR1 as SGHDT and CDR2 as YYEEEE. V was trimmed by 4 bases and J by 1 base, leaving 11 bases between them. The CDR3 nucleotides read TGTGCCAGCAGCGCCATGGCACAGAACACCGGGGAGCTGTTTTTT. It yields the protein CASSAMAQNTGELFF.

The V and J genes are TRBV30 and TRBJ1-4, with D possibly being TRBD1 (6 bases). Trimming removed 4 bases from V and 5 bases from J, with 17 bases in between. The CDR3 has 15 amino acids. Looked up from germline, CDR1 is GTSNPN and CDR2 is SVGIG (reference sequence). Written as DNA, the CDR3 is TGTGCCTGGACCCCCCTGACAGGCGAGAATGAAAAACTGTTTTTT. Its translation: CAWTPLTGENEKLFF.

The chain links TRBV7-2 to TRBJ2-1; tentatively, D is TRBD1 (7 bases). Germline V gene lookup returns CDR1 SGHTA and CDR2 FQGNSA. Trimming removed 7 bases from V and 3 bases from J, with 16 bases in between. CDR3 length equals 15 residues. Here the CDR3 DNA reads TGTGCCAGCACCGGGGGACAGCCGCTCTACAATGAGCAGTTCTTC. It is translated as CASTGGQPLYNEQFF.

The rearrangement joins TRBV4-2 to TRBJ2-5; 16 bases map to TRBD2. Unmatched junction bases numbered 5, after V lost 0 bases and J lost 4 bases. The V gene's germline CDR1 is LGHNA and CDR2 YNFKEQ. The CDR3 is made up of 18 amino acids. The CDR3 nucleotides are TGTGCCAGCAGCCAAGATGGGACTAGCGGGGGGGCCGTAGAGACCCAGTACTTC. It is translated as CASSQDGTSGGAVETQYF.

The V call is TRBV6-5, the J call TRBJ1-3, with D possibly being TRBD1 (5 bases). Trimming removed 11 bases from V and 9 bases from J, with 23 bases in between. The CDR3 is 14 residues long. Germline values: CDR1 MNHEY, CDR2 SVGAGI. The CDR3 sequence is CAAGPSGPWGTIYF. CDR3 nucleotide sequence: TGTGCCGCGGGACCTTCGGGCCCATGGGGCACCATATATTTT.

This clone was observed a single time. DNA for the CDR3: TGTGCCACCAGCAGAGATGAGGACAGGGACTACGAGCAGTACTTC. Encoded protein: CATSRDEDRDYEQYF. The chain has TRBV15 and TRBJ2-7; TRBD1 aligns across 8 bases. The germline V gene encodes CDR1 LNHNV and CDR2 YYDKDF (reference sequence). The CDR3 has 15 residues. V lost 0 bases to trimming and J lost 3 bases; unmatched junction nucleotides: 4.

Of note for this clone: Mismatch with germline at one junction end may stem from a read error. The V gene is TRBV27, the J gene TRBJ1-4; TRBD1 agrees at 7 bases. This CDR3 is 10 amino acids long. In germline, CDR1 is MNHEY, CDR2 SMNVEV (reference sequence). CDR3 in amino acids: CASRGRDSYF. The CDR3 DNA sequence: TGTGCCAGCCGGGGCCGGGACAGTTATTTT.

The rearrangement uses TRBV7-8 and TRBJ2-5; 7 bases map to TRBD2. Germline trimming cut 1 base from V and 6 bases from J; bases unmatched to any gene: 5. The CDR3 contains 14 residues. CDR1 and CDR2 (germline): SGHVS, FQNEAQ. The CDR3 sequence is CASSLGGGRKTQYF. Written as DNA, the CDR3 is TGTGCCAGCAGCTTAGGTGGCGGGAGAAAGACCCAGTACTTC.

The chain uses TRBV10-1 and TRBJ1-1; 7 bases fit TRBD1. This CDR3 contains 13 residues. Germline V gene lookup returns CDR1 WNHNN and CDR2 SYGVQD (reference sequence). V shed 5 bases, J shed 4 bases, and the junction held 4 bases outside the gene matches. The chain's CDR3 is CASSRQGITEAFF. CDR3 DNA sequence: TGCGCCAGCAGTAGACAGGGTATCACTGAAGCTTTCTTT.

As for this clone: Other DNA sequences within the sample encode an identical CDR3. The chain joins TRBV5-6 to TRBJ1-5; the D is unclear. From germline, CDR1 is SGHDT and CDR2 YYEEEE. The CDR3 sequence is 14 residues long. Trimming left V 3 bases short and J 0 bases short, with 7 bases between. The CDR3 sequence: CASSYRASNQPQHF. The CDR3 bases are TGTGCCAGCAGCTACAGAGCTAGCAATCAGCCCCAGCATTTT. The whole variable domain, filled in from reference TRBV5-6 and TRBJ1-5, reads DAGVTQSPTHLIKTRGQQVTLRCSPKSGHDTVSWYQQALGQGPQFIFQYYEEEERQRGNFPDRFSGHQFPNYSSELNVNALLLGDSALYLCASSYRASNQPQHFGDGTRLSIL.

The genes are TRBV6-2 or TRBV6-3 and TRBJ1-1; a weak D match, TRBD1 (6 bases). The CDR3 runs 13 residues. From germline, CDR1 is MNHEY and CDR2 SVGEGT. The V gene lost 5 bases and the J gene lost 3 bases, with 10 bases spanning the gap. The CDR3 protein is CASSQQGHTEAFF. CDR3 DNA: TGTGCCAGCAGTCAACAGGGCCACACTGAAGCTTTCTTT.

The chain couples TRBV30 to TRBJ1-2, with D perhaps matching TRBD1 (5 bases). V was trimmed by 1 base and J by 1 base, leaving 13 bases between them. The CDR3 is made up of 15 amino acids. Per the germline V gene, CDR1 is GTSNPN and CDR2 is SVGIG (reference sequence). The CDR3 DNA follows: TGTGCCTGGAGTGAGGGGCAGCACTTTAACTATGGCTACACCTTC. It translates to CAWSEGQHFNYGYTF.